The clone carrying this T cell receptor beta chain ranks as medium-sized. Amplification of TCR beta CDR3 regions used RNA as the template. Researchers ran a first-round RT-PCR on the TCR CDR3 using the HTBI primer set. From the multiplex PCR reads, TCRdb called clonotypes with MiXCR, one entry per CDR3 protein. The sample lists approximately 40,000 distinct CDR3 sequences; about 47% were seen once. This sample was taken from a study of T cells in Graves' hyperthyroidism and ophthalmopathy. Between the trimmed V and J ends, which lost 3 bases and 4 bases, there was a span of 4 bases. The CDR3 is 12 residues long.

V usage is TRBV12-3 or TRBV12-4 and J usage is TRBJ1-3; no reliable D call. Sequenced: blood. The source is a man aged 35 to 55 with Graves' ophthalmopathy. CDR3 sequence: CASSFSGNTIYF. The CDR3 bases are TGTGCCAGCAGTTTCTCGGGAAACACCATATATTTT.